This TCR beta chain was found in a study of blood T cell repertoires in COVID-19. The V gene end was trimmed by 3 bases and the J gene end by 3 bases; junction bases not matched to a gene: 6. CDR1 is SGDLS and CDR2 is YYNGEE in the germline V gene. The CDR3 is 15 amino acids. Profiled with immunoSEQ multiplex PCR; TCRdb holds only in-frame clones, not every one. The table has roughly 280,000 clones, 80% to 90% seen once. V is TRBV9 and J is TRBJ2-3; 8 nucleotides agree with TRBD1. The sequence was obtained from a woman between 18 and 29 years old who had recovered from COVID-19. Sequencing was carried out using PBMCs or T cells enriched from blood (not recorded which). The CDR3 sequence is CASSAQQGGTDTQYF. The CDR3 coding sequence is TGTGCCAGCAGCGCTCAACAGGGGGGAACAGATACGCAGTATTTT.